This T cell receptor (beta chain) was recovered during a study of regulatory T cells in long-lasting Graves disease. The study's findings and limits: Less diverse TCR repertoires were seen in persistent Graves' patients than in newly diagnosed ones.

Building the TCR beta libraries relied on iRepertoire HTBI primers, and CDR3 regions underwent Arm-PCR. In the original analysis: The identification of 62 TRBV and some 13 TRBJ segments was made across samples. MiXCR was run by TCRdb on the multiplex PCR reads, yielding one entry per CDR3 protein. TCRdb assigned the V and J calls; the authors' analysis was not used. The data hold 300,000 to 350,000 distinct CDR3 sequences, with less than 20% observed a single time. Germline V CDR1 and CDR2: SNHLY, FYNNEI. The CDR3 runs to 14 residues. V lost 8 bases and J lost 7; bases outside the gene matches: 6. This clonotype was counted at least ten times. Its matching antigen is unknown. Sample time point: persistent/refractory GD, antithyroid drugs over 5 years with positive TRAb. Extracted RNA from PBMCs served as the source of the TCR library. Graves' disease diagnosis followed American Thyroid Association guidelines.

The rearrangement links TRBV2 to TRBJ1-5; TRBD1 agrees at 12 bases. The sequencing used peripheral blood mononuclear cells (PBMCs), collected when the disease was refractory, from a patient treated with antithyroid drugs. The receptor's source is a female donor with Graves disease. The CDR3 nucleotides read TGTGCCAGCGGTCCCGGGACAGGGGGCCAGCCCCAGCATTTT. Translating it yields CASGPGTGGQPQHF.